Following are 29 T cell receptor beta chains from one sample sequenced in a study of OX40 agonist ivuxolimab in advanced cancers. Data came from immunoSEQ multiplex PCR; TCRdb stores just in-frame clones and leaves some out. The repertoire holds about 20,000 clones, with 85% to 90% as singletons. This specimen consisted of CD4+ or CD8+ T cells sorted from blood, obtained in a trial of the OX40 agonist ivuxolimab. All receptors come from an adult with an advanced solid tumor such as melanoma, head and neck, liver or kidney cancer.

Concerning this clone itself: In the same sample, other DNA sequences code for this CDR3. The chain couples TRBV7-6 to TRBJ2-1; 7 nucleotides match TRBD2. CDR3 length equals 16 residues. Germline CDR1 and CDR2: SGHVS and FNYEAQ. V trimming: 3 bases; J trimming: 2 bases; junction bases outside the gene matches: 7. The CDR3, as DNA: TGTGCCAGCAGCTTGGGTGGGGGGGGTACCTACAATGAGCAGTTCTTC. This sequence encodes CASSLGGGGTYNEQFF.

The V gene is TRBV19, the J gene TRBJ2-1; 9 bases are a match to TRBD2. With V trimmed by 5 bases and J by 4 bases, 6 bases remained unmatched. The CDR3 has 15 residues. CDR1 is LNHDA and CDR2 is SQIVND in the germline V gene (reference sequence). The CDR3 bases are TGTGCCAGTAGTGTGACTAGCGGAGATTACAATGAGCAGTTCTTC. Translated, it gives CASSVTSGDYNEQFF.

The V gene is TRBV21-1, the J gene TRBJ2-7; TRBD1, the D gene given by the table, was not confirmed from the DNA. TRBV21-1 is described as a pseudogene. The CDR3 has 14 amino acids. CDR3 loop: CASVPCHRADEQYF. The CDR3 DNA sequence: TGTGCCAGCGTCCCATGCCACAGGGCGGACGAGCAGTACTTC.

The chain employs TRBV12-5 and TRBJ1-3; D might be TRBD1 (6 bases). V was pared by 6 bases and J by 0 bases, with 21 bases between. The CDR3 covers 18 residues. Per the germline V gene, CDR1 is LGHNT and CDR2 is FRNRAP. The CDR3 nucleotides are TGTGCTAGTGGGCTGGTCCGGGAGGGGGGCGGCTCTGGAAACACCATATATTTT. Its translation is CASGLVREGGGSGNTIYF.

The chain employs TRBV15 and TRBJ2-2; D not certain. Germline CDR1 and CDR2: LNHNV and YYDKDF (reference sequence). This CDR3 contains 12 residues. The V end was cut by 8 bases, the J end by 5 bases, with 9 bases between. In DNA, the CDR3 is TGTGCCACCGGGTGGGATACCGGGGAGCTGTTTTTT. Its protein product is CATGWDTGELFF.

The rearrangement links TRBV11-2 to TRBJ1-2; 11 bases line up with TRBD1. Germline trimming cut 3 bases from V and 4 bases from J; bases unmatched to any gene: 7. Germline values: CDR1 SGHAT, CDR2 FQNNGV. The CDR3 sequence is 16 residues long. The CDR3 DNA reads TGTGCCAGCAGCTTGAACCGGGACAGGGGGTTCTATGGCTACACCTTC. Translating gives CASSLNRDRGFYGYTF.

The V and J genes are TRBV5-1 and TRBJ1-2; TRBD1 matches 11 bases. Germline CDR1 SGHRS, CDR2 YFSETQ. CDR3 length: 14 residues. The J segment lost 6 bases and the V segment lost 3 bases, leaving 4 bases of the junction unmatched. The CDR3 DNA is TGCGCCAGCAGCTGGACAGGGGGCATCGATGGCTACACCTTC. It encodes CASSWTGGIDGYTF.

DNA for the CDR3: TGTGCCAGCAGCGGCCTTCCGGGGGAGACCCAGTACTTC. It translates to CASSGLPGETQYF. V is TRBV7-9 and J is TRBJ2-5; D possibly corresponds to TRBD2 (5 bases). Germline V gene lookup returns CDR1 SEHNR and CDR2 FQNEAQ (reference sequence). The CDR3 contains 13 residues. The V end was cut by 5 bases, the J end by 5 bases, with 12 bases between.

This clone was detected only a few times. J is TRBJ2-7 and V is TRBV6-5, with D tentatively TRBD1 (6 bases). V was shortened by 0 bases and J by 5 bases, with 11 bases between the two germline ends. The CDR3 runs to 14 residues. The germline V gene encodes CDR1 MNHEY and CDR2 SVGAGI. CDR3 amino acids: CASSYSQGTDEQYF. CDR3 nucleotides: TGTGCCAGCAGTTACTCACAGGGAACGGACGAGCAGTACTTC.

The J gene is TRBJ2-5, the V gene TRBV25-1; no definite D call. This CDR3 comprises 13 residues. Trimming shortened V by 7 bases and J by 3 bases, and 12 bases separated the two germline ends. Germline-derived CDR1 and CDR2 are MGHDK and SYGVNS. The CDR3 DNA follows: TGTGCCAGCATTCCCCGGCGTGAAGAGACCCAGTACTTC. Translating it yields CASIPRREETQYF. Combining the CDR3 with reference TRBV25-1 and TRBJ2-5 gives the whole variable domain EADIYQTPRYLVIGTGKKITLECSQTMGHDKMYWYQQDPGMELHLIHYSYGVNSTEKGDLSSESTVSRIRTEHFPLTLESARPSHTSQYLCASIPRREETQYFGPGTRLLVL.

The chain has TRBV5-1 and TRBJ1-2; the match to TRBD1 covers 7 bases. The CDR3 loop spans 16 amino acids. The germline V gene encodes CDR1 SGHRS and CDR2 YFSETQ. The J segment lost 5 bases and the V segment lost 4 bases, leaving 14 bases of the junction unmatched. The CDR3 region is CASSPGDRLFGYGYTF. The CDR3 DNA follows: TGCGCCAGCAGCCCGGGGGACAGACTCTTTGGGTATGGCTACACCTTC. Together with reference TRBV5-1 and TRBJ1-2, the CDR3 gives the full variable domain: KAGVTQTPRYLIKTRGQQVTLSCSPISGHRSVSWYQQTPGQGLQFLFEYFSETQRNKGNFPGRFSGRQFSNSRSEMNVSTLELGDSALYLCASSPGDRLFGYGYTFGSGTRLTVV.

The J gene is TRBJ2-7, the V gene TRBV7-9; D is perhaps TRBD2 (6 bases). This CDR3 is 13 amino acids long. With 4 bases removed from V and 2 bases from J, the gap between germline ends came to 9 bases. Germline CDR1 and CDR2: SEHNR and FQNEAQ (reference sequence). The CDR3 coding sequence is TGTGCCAGCAGCTCGGGGGTAGCCTACGAGCAGTACTTC. Residues: CASSSGVAYEQYF. The full variable domain, with the rest looked up from reference TRBV7-9 and TRBJ2-7, is DTGVSQNPRHKITKRGQNVTFRCDPISEHNRLYWYRQTLGQGPEFLTYFQNEAQLEKSRLLSDRFSAERPKGSFSTLEIQRTEQGDSAMYLCASSSGVAYEQYFGPGTRLTVT.

This clone occurred a few times. The rearrangement joins TRBV12-5 to TRBJ2-7, with 8 nucleotides matching TRBD1. Germline CDR1 and CDR2: LGHNT and FRNRAP. This CDR3 is 13 amino acids long. Losses at the gene ends were 5 bases for V and 7 bases for J; bases not matched to a gene: 7. The CDR3 is CASGPWTGREQYF. CDR3 coding DNA: TGTGCTAGTGGTCCCTGGACAGGGCGGGAGCAGTACTTC. Looking up the rest from reference TRBV12-5 and TRBJ2-7 gives the full variable domain: DARVTQTPRHKVTEMGQEVTMRCQPILGHNTVFWYRQTMMQGLELLAYFRNRAPLDDSGMPKDRFSAEMPDATLATLKIQPSEPRDSAVYFCASGPWTGREQYFGPGTRLTVT.

This clone has just one count. The chain recombines TRBV28 with TRBJ1-1, with 7 bases that match TRBD1. J gave up 8 bases and V 3 bases, and 3 bases lay outside the gene matches. Germline V gene sequence: CDR1 MDHEN, CDR2 SYDVKM. There are 12 residues in the CDR3. Here the CDR3 DNA reads TGTGCCAGCAGTTTTACAGGGGTCGAAGCTTTCTTT. Residues: CASSFTGVEAFF.

The rearrangement links TRBV6-1 to TRBJ1-2; the D is unclear. Between the trimmed V and J ends, which lost 5 bases and 3 bases, there was a span of 10 bases. Germline V CDR1 and CDR2: MNHNS, SASEGT. The CDR3 extends over 13 amino acids. The CDR3 loop reads CASSPRTDYGYTF. CDR3 sequence (DNA): TGTGCCAGCAGTCCTCGGACGGACTATGGCTACACCTTC.

J is TRBJ1-1 and V is TRBV5-1; D gene unclear. V gave up 0 bases and J gave up 1 base, with 7 bases separating them. The CDR3 runs 14 residues. Germline CDR1 SGHRS, CDR2 YFSETQ. In DNA, the CDR3 is TGCGCCAGCAGCTTGGGGGTTGGGAACACTGAAGCTTTCTTT. This encodes CASSLGVGNTEAFF.

The CDR3 protein is CASSPPTESPSYEQYF. The CDR3, as DNA: TGTGCCAGTAGTCCCCCGACAGAGTCGCCTTCCTACGAGCAGTACTTC. This chain connects TRBV19 to TRBJ2-7; the D gene is possibly TRBD1 (5 bases). V lost 5 bases, J lost 1 base, and 18 bases lay in between. Germline V gene data show CDR1 as LNHDA and CDR2 as SQIVND (reference sequence). This CDR3 contains 16 residues. Together with reference TRBV19 and TRBJ2-7, the CDR3 gives the full variable domain: DGGITQSPKYLFRKEGQNVTLSCEQNLNHDAMYWYRQDPGQGLRLIYYSQIVNDFQKGDIAEGYSVSREKKESFPLTVTSAQKNPTAFYLCASSPPTESPSYEQYFGPGTRLTVT.

The J gene is TRBJ2-7, the V gene TRBV5-8, with D perhaps matching TRBD2 (6 bases). Trimming stripped 5 bases from V and 3 bases from J, with 15 bases between. This CDR3 region has 14 residues. The germline CDR1 and CDR2 sequences are SGHTS and YDEGEE. The CDR3 nucleotides read TGTGCCAGCAGTTCCAGGAGGGTCTTCTACGAGCAGTACTTC. Residues: CASSSRRVFYEQYF.

This rearrangement joins TRBV15 to TRBJ1-1; possibly TRBD1 for D (5 bases). V gave up 9 bases and J gave up 4 bases, with 21 bases separating them. The CDR3 is made up of 15 amino acids. Germline V gene data show CDR1 as LNHNV and CDR2 as YYDKDF (reference sequence). CDR3 amino acids: CATSVEGSGGTEAFF. Written as DNA, the CDR3 is TGTGCCACGTCCGTCGAGGGAAGCGGGGGCACTGAAGCTTTCTTT. Complete variable domain (other parts from reference TRBV15 and TRBJ1-1): DAMVIQNPRYQVTQFGKPVTLSCSQTLNHNVMYWYQQKSSQAPKLLFHYYDKDFNNEADTPDNFQSRRPNTSFCFLDIRSPGLGDTAMYLCATSVEGSGGTEAFFGQGTRLTVV.

The chain couples TRBV5-4 to TRBJ1-1, with a possible D match to TRBD1 (5 bases). This CDR3 has 14 amino acids. V was pared by 4 bases and J by 6 bases, with 16 bases between. Germline V gene sequence: CDR1 SGHNT, CDR2 YYREEE (reference sequence). The CDR3 DNA sequence: TGTGCCAGCAGCCCGTTCACCCGGGACCCTGAAGCTTTCTTT. It translates to CASSPFTRDPEAFF.

V and J are TRBV5-4 and TRBJ2-5; 7 nucleotides agree with TRBD1. Germline V gene lookup returns CDR1 SGHNT and CDR2 YYREEE (reference sequence). This CDR3 has 16 amino acids. J lost 4 bases, V lost 7 bases, and 16 bases had no gene match. The CDR3 protein is CASLQGEGARIETQYF. CDR3 DNA: TGTGCCAGCCTCCAGGGAGAGGGGGCGCGAATAGAGACCCAGTACTTC.

This CDR3 is CASTHSLWEQFF. The CDR3 DNA is TGTGCCAGCACCCACAGCCTGTGGGAGCAGTTCTTC. The J gene is TRBJ2-1, the V gene TRBV7-9; D unresolved. The germline V and J ends were trimmed by 7 bases and 10 bases, with 14 bases remaining between them. CDR1 SEHNR and CDR2 FQNEAQ come from the germline V gene (reference sequence). The CDR3 spans 12 residues. Variable domain in full (rest from reference TRBV7-9 and TRBJ2-1): DTGVSQNPRHKITKRGQNVTFRCDPISEHNRLYWYRQTLGQGPEFLTYFQNEAQLEKSRLLSDRFSAERPKGSFSTLEIQRTEQGDSAMYLCASTHSLWEQFFGPGTRLTVL.

The chain has TRBV6-5 and TRBJ2-3; 7 positions agree with TRBD2. The CDR3 sequence is 16 residues long. Looked up from germline, CDR1 is MNHEY and CDR2 is SVGAGI. Trimming removed 1 base from V and 2 bases from J; junction bases left unmatched: 6. In DNA, the CDR3 is TGTGCCAGCAGTTACTACGGGGGAGGGTCCACAGATACGCAGTATTTT. It yields the protein CASSYYGGGSTDTQYF.

This chain joins TRBV5-6 and TRBJ1-5; no clear D gene. V was trimmed by 2 bases and J by 3 bases, leaving 12 bases between them. The CDR3 runs 15 residues. The germline V gene encodes CDR1 SGHDT and CDR2 YYEEEE. The CDR3 bases are TGTGCCAGCAGCTTAATTAGCGGGGTCAATCAGCCCCAGCATTTT. Protein product: CASSLISGVNQPQHF.

The V and J genes are TRBV6-5 and TRBJ2-2, with a weak D call TRBD1 (6 bases). V shed 6 bases and J shed 2 bases, with 13 bases lying between them. In germline, CDR1 is MNHEY, CDR2 SVGAGI. The CDR3 covers 15 residues. The CDR3 nucleotides read TGTGCCAGCAGGAATGGACAGCTAAACACCGGGGAGCTGTTTTTT. Its translation is CASRNGQLNTGELFF.

The genes are TRBV5-6 and TRBJ1-5; no reliable D call. In germline, CDR1 is SGHDT, CDR2 YYEEEE. Trimming took off 0 bases at V and 6 bases at J, with 7 bases between the two ends. The CDR3 runs to 13 residues. CDR3 amino acids: CASSLVGSQPQHF. In nucleotides, the CDR3 is TGTGCCAGCAGCTTGGTAGGGAGTCAGCCCCAGCATTTT.

The V call is TRBV27, the J call TRBJ2-5; D is perhaps TRBD2 (6 bases). The CDR3 totals 12 residues. The V and J ends lost 5 bases and 5 bases respectively, with 9 bases between them. Germline CDR1 and CDR2: MNHEY and SMNVEV (reference sequence). CDR3 residues: CASSGGRETQYF. The CDR3 DNA follows: TGTGCCAGCAGTGGGGGGAGGGAGACCCAGTACTTC.

The genes are TRBV27 and TRBJ2-1, with D maybe TRBD1 (5 bases). Germline-derived CDR1 and CDR2 are MNHEY and SMNVEV (reference sequence). This CDR3 is built from 14 residues. V lost 3 bases and J lost 7, with 13 bases in between. The CDR3 spells CASSFLGPRNEQFF. The DNA of the CDR3 is TGTGCCAGCAGTTTTCTGGGGCCCCGGAATGAGCAGTTCTTC.

J is TRBJ2-3 and V is TRBV15; 9 bases are shared with TRBD1. This CDR3 has 17 amino acids. Germline CDR1 is LNHNV and CDR2 is YYDKDF (reference sequence). The V and J ends lost 2 bases and 2 bases, in that order; junction bases with no gene match: 8. CDR3 in amino acids: CATSRHRGLFTTDTQYF. The DNA for the CDR3 is TGTGCCACCAGCAGACACAGGGGGCTCTTCACCACAGATACGCAGTATTTT.